The 27 T cell receptor beta chains presented below share a single source sample, sequenced in a study of early T cells in non-severe SARS-CoV-2 infection. TCRdb reanalysed the 5' RACE reads using MiXCR and keeps one entry per CDR3 protein. Of fewer than 110,000 distinct CDR3 sequences listed, 11% are singletons. Specimen: whole blood. The receptor source for this set is an adult who was a healthcare worker with PCR-confirmed SARS-CoV-2 infection or an uninfected control (not recorded which).

This clonotype was found many times. V and J are TRBV7-2 and TRBJ2-1; 14 bases are shared with TRBD2. The CDR3 has 16 residues. Germline values: CDR1 SGHTA, CDR2 FQGNSA. After removal of 3 bases from V and 8 bases from J, the junction contained 6 bases not matched to a gene. The DNA of the CDR3 is TGTGCCAGCAGCTTTTCCGGGACTAGCGGGAGCCATGAGCAGTTCTTC. Amino acid sequence: CASSFSGTSGSHEQFF. Looking up the rest from reference TRBV7-2 and TRBJ2-1 gives the full variable domain: GAGVSQSPSNKVTEKGKDVELRCDPISGHTALYWYRQSLGQGLEFLIYFQGNSAPDKSGLPSDRFSAERTGGSVSTLTIQRTQQEDSAVYLCASSFSGTSGSHEQFFGPGTRLTVL.

This clonotype was detected ten times or more. The chain is built from TRBV6-2 or TRBV6-3 and TRBJ2-1; D remains ambiguous. Trimming took off 4 bases at V and 3 bases at J, with 13 bases between the two ends. This CDR3 is 15 amino acids long. CDR1 is MNHEY and CDR2 is SVGEGT in the germline V gene. The CDR3 nucleotides read TGTGCCAGCAGTTTCCGAACGATGGGCTACAATGAGCAGTTCTTC. It specifies CASSFRTMGYNEQFF.

At least ten counts were recorded for this clonotype. The CDR3 DNA sequence: TGCGCCAGCAGCGTCGGGACCGACTTTCCCTACTATGGCTACACCTTC. Amino acid sequence: CASSVGTDFPYYGYTF. The V gene is TRBV5-1, the J gene TRBJ1-2; D perhaps matches TRBD1 (5 bases). The CDR3 has 16 amino acids. Trimming took off 4 bases at V and 3 bases at J, with 19 bases between the two ends. Germline V CDR1 and CDR2: SGHRS, YFSETQ.

The sample holds a few counts of this clonotype. The chain recombines TRBV7-9 with TRBJ1-2, with 8 bases fitting TRBD1. Germline V lookup: CDR1 SEHNR, CDR2 FQNEAQ (reference sequence). This CDR3 region has 15 residues. The trim removed 3 bases at V and 4 bases at J, leaving 7 bases unmatched. This chain's CDR3 is CASSLGQAVFYGYTF. The CDR3 DNA reads as TGTGCCAGCAGCTTGGGACAGGCGGTCTTCTATGGCTACACCTTC.

This clonotype was counted ten times or more. The chain uses TRBV5-4 and TRBJ2-1; 7 bases match TRBD1. V was pared by 5 bases and J by 6 bases, with 8 bases of the junction left unmatched. The CDR3 covers 14 residues. Germline-derived CDR1 and CDR2 are SGHNT and YYREEE (reference sequence). CDR3 sequence reads: CASRGRTGPNEQFF. CDR3 nucleotide sequence: TGTGCCAGCAGGGGAAGGACAGGACCCAATGAGCAGTTCTTC.

This clonotype was recorded at least ten times. V is TRBV6-2 or TRBV6-3 and J is TRBJ2-1; 10 bases align to TRBD2. Germline V gives CDR1 MNHEY, CDR2 SVGEGT. The V and J ends lost 2 bases and 8 bases, in that order; junction bases with no gene match: 9. CDR3 size: 16 residues. CDR3 DNA sequence: TGTGCCAGCAGTTACAAGAGTAGCGGGAGGAGGTATGAGCAGTTCTTC. This sequence encodes CASSYKSSGRRYEQFF.

V usage is TRBV27 and J usage is TRBJ2-7, with D perhaps TRBD1 or TRBD2 (5 bases each). The CDR3 is 13 amino acids. The ends were cut back, 3 bases at V and 2 bases at J, with 8 bases in the middle. Germline V lookup: CDR1 MNHEY, CDR2 SMNVEV (reference sequence). The CDR3 DNA reads as TGTGCCAGCAGTTTCCAGGGACCCTACGAGCAGTACTTC. It translates to CASSFQGPYEQYF.

This chain joins TRBV20-1 and TRBJ2-1, with a possible D match to TRBD2 (6 bases). Germline lookup yields CDR1 DFQATT and CDR2 SNEGSKA (reference sequence). The V gene lost 1 base and the J gene lost 4 bases, with 11 bases spanning the gap. CDR3 length: 14 residues. This CDR3 is CSARVGDFYNEQFF. DNA of the CDR3: TGCAGTGCTAGAGTGGGGGACTTTTACAATGAGCAGTTCTTC.

This clonotype occurred many times. This chain connects TRBV4-1 to TRBJ2-6; D assignment may be TRBD1 or TRBD2 (5 bases each). Trimming removed 6 bases at V and 4 bases at J, with 10 bases between. Germline V gives CDR1 MGHRA, CDR2 YSYEKL. This CDR3 contains 14 residues. In nucleotides, the CDR3 is TGCGCCAGCAGTCAGGGACCCGGGGCCAACGTCCTGACTTTC. Translated, it gives CASSQGPGANVLTF.

As for this clonotype: This may come from a read error, since a much larger clone is one base off. The J gene is TRBJ2-2, the V gene TRBV6-5, with 11 nucleotides matching TRBD2. The length of the CDR3 is 17 residues. Germline V CDR1 and CDR2: MNHEY, SVGAGI. In nucleotides, the CDR3 is TGTGCCAGGAGTTACAGACTAGCGGGACTAAACACCGGGGAGCTGTTTTTT. This encodes CARSYRLAGLNTGELFF.

The gene calls are TRBV27 and TRBJ2-6; maybe TRBD2 (5 bases). CDR1 and CDR2 from the germline V gene are MNHEY and SMNVEV (reference sequence). This CDR3 has 13 amino acids. V lost 6 bases, J lost 8 bases, and 11 bases lay in between. Written as DNA, the CDR3 is TGTGCCAGCAGGTCTGGACTGTCCAACGTCCTGACTTTC. Translation: CASRSGLSNVLTF.

This clonotype came up many times. The chain recombines TRBV6-2 or TRBV6-3 with TRBJ1-5; D gene uncertain. The CDR3 has 13 residues. V dropped 2 bases and J dropped 5 bases, with 7 bases sitting between them. CDR1 is MNHEY, CDR2 SVGEGT, per germline. This CDR3 reads CASSYEIYQPQHF. The CDR3, as DNA: TGTGCCAGCAGTTACGAGATCTATCAGCCCCAGCATTTT.

A few counts support this clonotype. The rearrangement joins TRBV5-1 to TRBJ2-5; weak D call: TRBD2 (7 bases). The germline V gene has CDR1 SGHRS and CDR2 YFSETQ. The V gene lost 4 bases and the J gene lost 1 base, with 11 bases spanning the gap. The CDR3 contains 14 residues. The CDR3 region has the DNA TGCGCCAGCAGCAAGGGGGGGAGCCAAGAGACCCAGTACTTC. It is translated as CASSKGGSQETQYF.

There are many counts of this clonotype. This chain uses TRBV19 with TRBJ1-5, with D unclear. The CDR3 has 12 residues. CDR1 is LNHDA, CDR2 SQIVND, per germline (reference sequence). The V and J ends lost 3 bases and 6 bases respectively, with 6 bases between them. CDR3 nucleotides: TGTGCCAGTAGTATTTTTCCTCAGCCCCAGCATTTT. The encoded protein is CASSIFPQPQHF.

This chain connects TRBV6-1 to TRBJ2-7, with D possibly TRBD1 on 5 matching bases. Looked up from germline, CDR1 is MNHNS and CDR2 is SASEGT. The CDR3 is 13 amino acids. With 5 bases removed from V and 6 bases from J, the gap between germline ends came to 14 bases. The CDR3 DNA is TGTGCCAGCAGTCCCGCCCTAGGGGCCGAGCAGTACTTC. This gives the protein CASSPALGAEQYF.

This clonotype has only a few counts. With a much larger clone just one base away, this may be a read error. The chain uses TRBV7-3 and TRBJ2-3, with 9 bases fitting TRBD2. This CDR3 has 14 amino acids. Per the germline V gene, CDR1 is SGHTA and CDR2 is FQGTGA. CDR3 bases: TGTGTCAGCAGCTTAGGGACTAGCCCAGATACGCAGTATTTT. This gives the protein CVSSLGTSPDTQYF.

This clonotype was found many times. The chain uses TRBV7-2 and TRBJ2-1; 8 bases agree with TRBD2. Germline V gene data show CDR1 as SGHTA and CDR2 as FQGNSA. The J segment lost 8 bases and the V segment lost 1 base, leaving 10 bases of the junction unmatched. There are 16 residues in the CDR3. Written as DNA, the CDR3 is TGTGCCAGCAGCTTAGGATCAGGGACTAGTTCATATGAGCAGTTCTTC. The encoded protein is CASSLGSGTSSYEQFF.

There are many counts of this clonotype. This chain uses TRBV7-9 with TRBJ2-3, with a tentative D call TRBD2 (6 bases). V lost 4 bases, J lost 0 bases, and 11 bases lay in between. The CDR3 covers 15 residues. The germline V gene has CDR1 SEHNR and CDR2 FQNEAQ (reference sequence). As DNA, the CDR3 is TGTGCCAGCAGCTCCCTCAGCGGGAGCACAGATACGCAGTATTTT. Protein: CASSSLSGSTDTQYF.

This rearrangement joins TRBV28 to TRBJ2-5; 9 bases map to TRBD1. Germline V gene lookup returns CDR1 MDHEN and CDR2 SYDVKM. The CDR3 contains 13 residues. With 4 bases clipped from V and 10 bases from J, the junction kept 7 bases outside the gene matches. CDR3 DNA: TGTGCCAGCAGTTATAGGGACAGGGCCCGCCAGTACTTC. Translating gives CASSYRDRARQYF.

The table lists this clonotype with a few counts. The chain links TRBV7-9 to TRBJ2-2, with D possibly TRBD1 on 5 matching bases. V was shortened by 3 bases and J by 7 bases, with 12 bases between the two germline ends. The germline V gene encodes CDR1 SEHNR and CDR2 FQNEAQ (reference sequence). This CDR3 region has 14 residues. In DNA form, the CDR3 reads TGTGCCAGCAGCTTTGGGCAGGGAATCGGGGAGCTGTTTTTT. Amino acids: CASSFGQGIGELFF.

The table lists this clonotype with many counts. The rearrangement joins TRBV7-2 to TRBJ1-1, with D unclear. This CDR3 spans 13 amino acids. CDR1 SGHTA and CDR2 FQGNSA come from the germline V gene. The V and J ends lost 1 base and 4 bases respectively, with 7 bases between them. The CDR3 spells CASSLVPTTEAFF. CDR3 nucleotides: TGTGCCAGCAGCTTAGTCCCGACCACTGAAGCTTTCTTT.

This clonotype was found a few times. The chain carries TRBV5-6 and TRBJ1-4, with D perhaps matching TRBD1 (6 bases). Germline CDR1 SGHDT, CDR2 YYEEEE. V was clipped by 5 bases and J by 0 bases, with 11 bases between them. The CDR3 contains 15 residues. This CDR3 is CASSYAGATNEKLFF. CDR3 bases: TGTGCCAGCAGTTATGCAGGGGCAACTAATGAAAAACTGTTTTTT.

This sequence joins TRBV20-1 and TRBJ1-2; D ambiguous. CDR1 DFQATT and CDR2 SNEGSKA come from the germline V gene (reference sequence). CDR3 length equals 13 residues. With 0 bases removed from V and 2 bases from J, the gap between germline ends came to 7 bases. CDR3 nucleotide sequence: TGCAGTGCTAGAGATGTGCAGAACTATGGCTACACCTTC. As protein: CSARDVQNYGYTF.

This clonotype was seen a few times. The chain uses TRBV20-1 and TRBJ1-1, with a possible D match to TRBD1 (5 bases). V shed 3 bases and J shed 7 bases, with 12 bases lying between them. The CDR3 is 12 amino acids. CDR1 and CDR2 (germline): DFQATT, SNEGSKA (reference sequence). CDR3: CSASQGRVEAFF. CDR3 sequence (DNA): TGCAGTGCTAGCCAGGGACGGGTTGAAGCTTTCTTT.

This clonotype occurred many times. The rearrangement joins TRBV6-1 to TRBJ2-6; D is tentatively TRBD1 or TRBD2 (5 bases each). The CDR3 sequence is 18 residues long. The V end was cut by 7 bases, the J end by 0 bases, with 19 bases between. Germline CDR1 and CDR2: MNHNS and SASEGT. The CDR3 nucleotides are TGTGCCAGCATTGGACGAGGGGTCTTAAGCTCTGGGGCCAACGTCCTGACTTTC. This translates into CASIGRGVLSSGANVLTF.

This clonotype was observed a few times. The chain links TRBV11-2 to TRBJ2-1; unclear D gene. Germline V lookup: CDR1 SGHAT, CDR2 FQNNGV. The CDR3 is 15 amino acids. Trimming cost V 5 bases and J 0 bases, with 11 bases left between them. The CDR3 loop reads CASSRGFSSYNEQFF. The CDR3 region has the DNA TGTGCCAGCAGCCGCGGATTCAGCTCCTACAATGAGCAGTTCTTC.

This clonotype was counted many times. This chain uses TRBV7-6 with TRBJ2-1; D might be TRBD1 or TRBD2, each matching 5 bases. The length of the CDR3 is 13 residues. Trimming stripped 5 bases from V and 4 bases from J, with 9 bases between. Germline lookup yields CDR1 SGHVS and CDR2 FNYEAQ. The DNA of the CDR3 is TGTGCCAGCAGCCGGGACCAGTACAATGAGCAGTTCTTC. Its translation is CASSRDQYNEQFF.